The entry below describes one TCR beta chain. Sequencing ends 3 residues short of the CDR3 end; the germline J gene provides the rest. The CDR3 is made up of 14 amino acids. Unmatched junction bases numbered 7, after V lost 7 bases and J lost 4 bases. The germline gives CDR1 MNHEY, CDR2 SVGEGT. TCRdb keeps only in-frame clones here, not all; method: immunoSEQ multiplex PCR. Recorded for this sample: roughly 35,000 clones. The data are from a study of T cells in women clearing cervical HPV infection. V usage is TRBV6-2 or TRBV6-3 and J usage is TRBJ1-1, with 9 bases matching TRBD1. The TCR comes from a woman between 18 and 70 years old with a cervical HPV16 infection that either progressed to CIN3+ or cleared (not recorded which). Specimen: blood buffy coat. CDR3 amino acids: CASTRDRGFTEAFF. Partial CDR3 DNA: TGTGCCAGCACTAGAGACAGGGGGTTCACTGAA.